This TCR beta chain was documented in a study of blood T cell repertoires in COVID-19. Study at large: Sources were T cells, B-cell-depleted T cells, or PBMCs; the material itself was cDNA or gDNA.

TCRdb keeps only in-frame clones here, not all; method: immunoSEQ multiplex PCR. Of 390,000 or so clones listed, 80% to 90% were seen once; the top ten hold about 1%. This clone was found once. The V gene's germline CDR1 is MDHEN and CDR2 SYDVKM. With 6 bases clipped from V and 6 bases from J, the junction kept 9 bases outside the gene matches. CDR3 length: 16 residues. The chain couples TRBV28 to TRBJ2-3, with TRBD2 identical over 13 bases. The TCR sequence derives from a man between 18 and 29 years old who had recovered from COVID-19. Sequencing was performed on PBMCs or T cells enriched from blood (not recorded which). The CDR3 DNA reads TGTGCCAGCAGATCGAGGACTAGCGGGAGTAGGGATACGCAGTATTTT. Translated: CASRSRTSGSRDTQYF.